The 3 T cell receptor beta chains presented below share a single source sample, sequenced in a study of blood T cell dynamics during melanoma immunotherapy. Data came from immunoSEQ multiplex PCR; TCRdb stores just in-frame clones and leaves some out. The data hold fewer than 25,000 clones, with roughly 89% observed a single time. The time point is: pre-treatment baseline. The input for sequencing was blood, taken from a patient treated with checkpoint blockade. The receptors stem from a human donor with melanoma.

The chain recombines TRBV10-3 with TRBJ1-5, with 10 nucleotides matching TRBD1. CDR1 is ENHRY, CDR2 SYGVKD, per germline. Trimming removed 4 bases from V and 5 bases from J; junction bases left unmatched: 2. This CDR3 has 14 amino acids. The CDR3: CAISAGTGDQPQHF. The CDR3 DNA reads TGTGCCATCAGTGCGGGGACAGGGGATCAGCCCCAGCATTTT.

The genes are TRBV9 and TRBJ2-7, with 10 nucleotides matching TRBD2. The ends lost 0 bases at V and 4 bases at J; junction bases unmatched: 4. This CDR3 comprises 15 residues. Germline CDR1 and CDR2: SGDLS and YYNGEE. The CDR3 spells CASSVGLAGMYEQYF. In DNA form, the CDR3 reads TGTGCCAGCAGCGTAGGACTAGCGGGCATGTACGAGCAGTACTTC.

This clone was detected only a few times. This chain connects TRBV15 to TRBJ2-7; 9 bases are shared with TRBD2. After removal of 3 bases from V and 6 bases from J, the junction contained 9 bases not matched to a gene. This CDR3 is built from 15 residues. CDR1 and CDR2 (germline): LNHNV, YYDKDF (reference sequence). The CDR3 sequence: CATSRTGTSYSEQYF. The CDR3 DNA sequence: TGTGCCACCAGCAGGACCGGGACTAGCTACAGCGAGCAGTACTTC.